The 6 T cell receptor beta chains presented below share a single source sample, sequenced in a study of shared clonotypes between healthy human individuals. Using immunoSEQ multiplex PCR, the repertoire was profiled, and TCRdb retains in-frame clones only, with some absent. The table includes approximately 500,000 clones, about 96% detected once. The sample was naive CD4+ T cells sorted from blood. The subset was: CD45RA+ positively selected. The receptors here all came from a woman in her twenties or thirties in good health.

The V gene is TRBV12-2, the J gene TRBJ2-1. TRBV12-2 constitutes a pseudogene. There are 16 residues in the CDR3. The CDR3 spells CASRFRRPSSYNEQFF. The CDR3 nucleotides are TGTGCAAGTCGCTTTCGACGGCCGAGCTCCTACAATGAGCAGTTCTTC.

The genes are TRBV21-1 and TRBJ2-6; the D call of TRBD1 is as the table states it, not checked on the DNA. TRBV21-1 is deemed a pseudogene. This CDR3 comprises 17 residues. CDR3 protein: CASSTRPRTGGSNVLTF. The CDR3, as DNA: TGTGCCAGCAGCACACGACCCCGGACAGGGGGCTCCAACGTCCTGACTTTC.

The V and J genes are TRBV5-4 and TRBJ2-7; D uncertain. The germline V gene encodes CDR1 SGHNT and CDR2 YYREEE (reference sequence). Trimming took off 5 bases at V and 6 bases at J, with 9 bases between the two ends. This CDR3 spans 11 amino acids. The CDR3 loop is CASSSQFEQYF. The CDR3, as DNA: TGTGCCAGCAGTTCGCAATTCGAGCAGTACTTC.

The chain couples TRBV19 to TRBJ2-7; 10 bases are a match to TRBD1. The CDR3 runs 15 residues. Trimming took 5 bases from V and 3 from J; bases not matched to a gene: 7. Per the germline V gene, CDR1 is LNHDA and CDR2 is SQIVND (reference sequence). The CDR3 loop reads CASSRSGQGVYEQYF. DNA for the CDR3: TGTGCCAGTAGTCGATCAGGACAGGGGGTCTACGAGCAGTACTTC. The full variable domain, with the rest looked up from reference TRBV19 and TRBJ2-7, is DGGITQSPKYLFRKEGQNVTLSCEQNLNHDAMYWYRQDPGQGLRLIYYSQIVNDFQKGDIAEGYSVSREKKESFPLTVTSAQKNPTAFYLCASSRSGQGVYEQYFGPGTRLTVT.

This clone was seen only once. The gene calls are TRBV5-6 and TRBJ2-1; D may be TRBD1 or TRBD2 (5 bases each). CDR3 size: 17 residues. Germline CDR1 reads SGHDT; CDR2 reads YYEEEE. V dropped 1 base and J dropped 7 bases, with 21 bases sitting between them. The CDR3 region has the DNA TGTGCCAGCAGCTTGCATCCCGGGACCGATTCAGGTAATGAGCAGTTCTTC. As protein: CASSLHPGTDSGNEQFF.

The chain recombines TRBV28 with TRBJ1-5; D is ambiguous. The CDR3 length is 16 residues. Trimming left V 7 bases short and J 3 bases short, with 19 bases between. CDR1 is MDHEN and CDR2 is SYDVKM in the germline V gene. CDR3 DNA sequence: TGTGCCAGCATCCTGTGGGGTAGTGCGGCCAATCAGCCCCAGCATTTT. This encodes CASILWGSAANQPQHF.